These 25 T cell receptor beta chains originate from one sample sequenced in a study of shared clonotypes between healthy human individuals. Libraries were prepared by immunoSEQ multiplex PCR; TCRdb keeps only in-frame clonotypes and omits some of them. This table holds roughly 2.2 million clones, just under 95% found once. Sequenced: naive CD4+ T cells from PBMCs. The subset is: CD45RA+ positively selected. The origin of the receptors is a man aged 18 to 30 in good health. Some clones in this sample may be carry-over from other donors' samples.

A remark on this clone: The sample holds other DNA sequences that translate to the same CDR3. V gene TRBV5-1 combines with J gene TRBJ2-1; D is perhaps TRBD2 (5 bases). The CDR3 contains 14 residues. V lost 0 bases and J 5 bases, leaving 9 bases between the germline ends. Germline V gene lookup returns CDR1 SGHRS and CDR2 YFSETQ. CDR3 protein: CASSLGGFDNEQFF. CDR3 nucleotide sequence: TGCGCCAGCAGCTTGGGCGGGTTTGACAATGAGCAGTTCTTC.

Only one count was recorded for this clone. This specimen includes other DNA sequences encoding the same CDR3. CDR3 DNA: TGTGCCAGCTCACCCACGGGAGAGACCCAGTACTTC. Protein: CASSPTGETQYF. V is TRBV18 and J is TRBJ2-5; D is unclear. The CDR3 extends over 12 amino acids. Trimming left V 3 bases short and J 4 bases short, with 6 bases between. Germline V gives CDR1 KGHSH, CDR2 LQKENI.

The chain combines TRBV4-2 with TRBJ2-2, with 7 bases lining up with TRBD2. J gave up 0 bases and V 6 bases, and 4 bases lay outside the gene matches. CDR1 is LGHNA, CDR2 YNFKEQ, per germline. This CDR3 is 15 amino acids long. CDR3 amino acids: CASSLSGANTGELFF. In nucleotides, the CDR3 is TGTGCCAGCAGTCTAAGCGGGGCGAACACCGGGGAGCTGTTTTTT.

J is TRBJ2-1 and V is TRBV4-1; 9 bases line up with TRBD2. CDR1 is MGHRA and CDR2 is YSYEKL in the germline V gene. V dropped 3 bases and J dropped 5; count of bases not matched to a gene: 8. The CDR3 spans 16 residues. The CDR3 protein is CASSHLSGSPNNEQFF. The CDR3 DNA reads as TGCGCCAGCAGCCACCTTAGCGGGAGTCCTAACAATGAGCAGTTCTTC.

This clone occurred a few times. The J gene is TRBJ2-1, the V gene TRBV28; 8 nucleotides line up with TRBD1. The length of the CDR3 is 15 residues. Germline CDR1 MDHEN, CDR2 SYDVKM. The V gene end was trimmed by 5 bases and the J gene end by 2 bases; junction bases not matched to a gene: 5. The CDR3 region is CASSADRAAYNEQFF. CDR3 coding DNA: TGTGCCAGCAGTGCGGACAGGGCCGCCTACAATGAGCAGTTCTTC.

This chain links TRBV2 with TRBJ2-5, with 8 nucleotides matching TRBD1. Unmatched junction bases numbered 5, after V lost 5 bases and J lost 3 bases. CDR1 SNHLY and CDR2 FYNNEI come from the germline V gene. The CDR3 is 14 amino acids. The CDR3 bases are TGTGCCAGCAGTCTGGACAGGGTTGAAGAGACCCAGTACTTC. Translated: CASSLDRVEETQYF.

The chain joins TRBV30 to TRBJ1-2; perhaps TRBD1 as D (5 bases). The germline V gene encodes CDR1 GTSNPN and CDR2 SVGIG (reference sequence). V lost 0 bases to trimming and J lost 8 bases, with 16 bases between them. The CDR3 loop spans 14 amino acids. CDR3: CAWSVQWEGTGYTF. CDR3 coding DNA: TGTGCCTGGAGTGTACAGTGGGAGGGGACGGGCTACACCTTC.

The DNA for the CDR3 is TGCGCCAGCAGACCAGACAGTGGGGGCACAGATACGCAGTATTTT. Its protein product is CASRPDSGGTDTQYF. The chain combines TRBV5-1 with TRBJ2-3; the D gene is possibly TRBD1 (5 bases). The V end was cut by 5 bases, the J end by 1 base, with 14 bases between. Germline CDR1 reads SGHRS; CDR2 reads YFSETQ. The length of the CDR3 is 15 residues.

The CDR3 coding sequence is TGTGCCAGCAGCCATATCAGGGGAATGAACACTGAAGCTTTCTTT. Protein product: CASSHIRGMNTEAFF. The chain recombines TRBV25-1 with TRBJ1-1; possible D gene TRBD1, 6 bases. Germline V gives CDR1 MGHDK, CDR2 SYGVNS. V lost 6 bases to trimming and J lost 0 bases, with 14 bases between them. The CDR3 extends over 15 amino acids.

A note on this clone: Other nucleotide sequences in the sample specify the same CDR3. The chain joins TRBV5-1 to TRBJ2-1; no clear D gene. Germline V lookup: CDR1 SGHRS, CDR2 YFSETQ. V was clipped by 0 bases and J by 0 bases, with 10 bases between them. CDR3 length: 16 residues. CDR3 sequence reads: CASSLVAVISYNEQFF. CDR3 bases: TGCGCCAGCAGCTTGGTGGCGGTTATCTCCTACAATGAGCAGTTCTTC.

DNA for the CDR3: TGTGCCAGCAGCCCTGGACAGGGTACTCAGCCCCAGCATTTT. Translation gives CASSPGQGTQPQHF. The chain joins TRBV5-5 to TRBJ1-5; TRBD1 agrees at 8 bases. The CDR3 consists of 14 residues. J was trimmed by 6 bases and V by 4 bases; bases with no gene match: 6. Germline CDR1 is SGHKS and CDR2 is YYEKEE (reference sequence).

J is TRBJ1-1 and V is TRBV19; D is perhaps TRBD1 (6 bases). The germline V gene encodes CDR1 LNHDA and CDR2 SQIVND (reference sequence). The CDR3 sequence is 10 residues long. V was cut by 10 bases and J by 10 bases, with 13 bases left in between. The chain's CDR3 is CAINRVRAFF. The CDR3 DNA reads as TGTGCCATAAACAGGGTGAGAGCTTTCTTT.

The CDR3 DNA follows: TGTGCCAGCAGCCAGAGTAGCGCAGCTTACACAGATACGCAGTATTTT. Translation gives CASSQSSAAYTDTQYF. The V gene is TRBV4-2, the J gene TRBJ2-3; TRBD2 might be the D (5 bases). Trimming shortened V by 3 bases and J by 2 bases, and 15 bases separated the two germline ends. The CDR3 has 16 residues. Germline-derived CDR1 and CDR2 are LGHNA and YNFKEQ.

The J gene is TRBJ2-3, the V gene TRBV5-1, with D perhaps matching TRBD1 or TRBD2 (5 bases each). Germline assignment: CDR1 SGHRS and CDR2 YFSETQ. The CDR3 totals 14 residues. V lost 0 bases and J lost 6, with 11 bases in between. This CDR3 reads CASSLGGPGDTQYF. Here the CDR3 DNA reads TGCGCCAGCAGCTTGGGGGGACCCGGGGATACGCAGTATTTT.

This clone was detected only once. The J gene is TRBJ1-1, the V gene TRBV7-2; a possible D gene is TRBD1 (5 bases). Deletions cut 1 base from V and 12 bases from J, with 12 bases between. Germline V CDR1 and CDR2: SGHTA, FQGNSA. CDR3 length: 12 residues. CDR3 sequence: CASSLDAGLTFF. Here the CDR3 DNA reads TGTGCCAGCAGCTTAGATGCAGGGTTAACTTTCTTT.

This clone has more than one count but fewer than ten. The J gene is TRBJ2-1, the V gene TRBV18; D possibly uses TRBD1 or TRBD2 (5 bases each). V was pared by 2 bases and J by 7 bases, with 15 bases between. The CDR3 spans 15 residues. Germline loops: CDR1 KGHSH, CDR2 LQKENI. The CDR3 DNA follows: TGTGCCAGCTCACCAACAGGACTCCCCCCAAATGAGCAGTTCTTC. Translated, it gives CASSPTGLPPNEQFF.

The V and J genes are TRBV28 and TRBJ2-1, with D tentatively TRBD1 (6 bases). This CDR3 spans 11 amino acids. CDR1 MDHEN and CDR2 SYDVKM come from the germline V gene. Trimming removed 5 bases at V and 15 bases at J, with 14 bases between. The CDR3 coding sequence is TGTGCCAGCAGTGCCACAGGGTGGCCGTTCTTC. Protein: CASSATGWPFF.

V is TRBV25-1 and J is TRBJ2-5, with 8 bases that match TRBD2. CDR1 and CDR2 (germline): MGHDK, SYGVNS. V lost 5 bases and J lost 5; bases outside the gene matches: 7. This CDR3 contains 14 residues. The CDR3 loop is CASSPGGNRETQYF. In DNA form, the CDR3 reads TGTGCCAGCAGTCCGGGGGGGAATCGGGAGACCCAGTACTTC.

The chain carries TRBV4-1 and TRBJ2-7; no reliable D call. The CDR3 length is 14 residues. Germline CDR1 MGHRA, CDR2 YSYEKL. Trimming took 3 bases from V and 5 from J, leaving 14 bases between them. CDR3 protein: CASSQVLTVDEQYF. The CDR3 nucleotides read TGCGCCAGCAGCCAGGTCCTCACAGTCGACGAGCAGTACTTC.

This clone appeared once. The rearrangement links TRBV7-2 to TRBJ2-7, with a possible D match to TRBD2 (5 bases). Trimming removed 5 bases at V and 7 bases at J, with 21 bases between. This CDR3 has 15 residues. Germline CDR1 reads SGHTA; CDR2 reads FQGNSA. CDR3 region: CASSHSGLTAGEQYF. DNA of the CDR3: TGTGCCAGCAGCCACAGCGGACTCACTGCCGGGGAGCAGTACTTC.

Regarding this clone: Additional DNA sequences in this sample encode the identical CDR3. The V and J genes are TRBV11-2 and TRBJ2-3; 9 bases align to TRBD2. The germline CDR1 and CDR2 sequences are SGHAT and FQNNGV. V trimming: 5 bases; J trimming: 2 bases; junction bases outside the gene matches: 5. The length of the CDR3 is 15 residues. CDR3 coding DNA: TGTGCCAGCAGCCTACTAGCGGGTGACACAGATACGCAGTATTTT. Its translation: CASSLLAGDTDTQYF. The complete variable domain, with remaining parts taken from reference TRBV11-2 and TRBJ2-3, reads EAGVAQSPRYKIIEKRQSVAFWCNPISGHATLYWYQQILGQGPKLLIQFQNNGVVDDSQLPKDRFSAERLKGVDSTLKIQPAKLEDSAVYLCASSLLAGDTDTQYFGPGTRLTVL.

This clone was detected once. V and J are TRBV30 and TRBJ1-5; TRBD1 agrees at 8 bases. This CDR3 contains 15 residues. V shed 3 bases, J shed 6 bases, and the junction held 10 bases outside the gene matches. Per germline, CDR1 GTSNPN and CDR2 SVGIG (reference sequence). CDR3: CAWSLGQGVFQPQHF. For the CDR3, the DNA is TGTGCCTGGAGCCTCGGACAGGGCGTGTTTCAGCCCCAGCATTTT. The whole variable domain, remainder taken from reference TRBV30 and TRBJ1-5, is SQTIHQWPATLVQPVGSPLSLECTVEGTSNPNLYWYRQAAGRGLQLLFYSVGIGQISSEVPQNLSASRPQDRQFILSSKKLLLSDSGFYLCAWSLGQGVFQPQHFGDGTRLSIL.

The chain has TRBV4-1 and TRBJ2-5; maybe TRBD1 (6 bases). The closer fit of TRBJ2-7 to the DNA end suggests the J call may be wrong. The germline V gene encodes CDR1 MGHRA and CDR2 YSYEKL. The CDR3 is 14 residues long. For the CDR3, the DNA is TGCGCCAGCAGCCAAGTCCCAGGGGTAGGCGAGCAGTACTTC. It specifies CASSQVPGVGEQYF.

The chain combines TRBV5-4 with TRBJ2-1; D might be TRBD1 (5 bases). From germline, CDR1 is SGHNT and CDR2 YYREEE (reference sequence). The CDR3 consists of 16 residues. Trimming shortened V by 0 bases and J by 0 bases, and 10 bases separated the two germline ends. DNA for the CDR3: TGTGCCAGCAGCTTGGTGGGGCGGACCTCCTACAATGAGCAGTTCTTC. Its translation: CASSLVGRTSYNEQFF.

A remark on this clone: This specimen includes other DNA sequences encoding the same CDR3. V and J are TRBV7-3 and TRBJ2-1, with 14 bases that match TRBD2. The V segment lost 4 bases and the J segment 7 bases; nucleotides outside the gene matches: 6. The CDR3 runs to 16 residues. Germline V gene sequence: CDR1 SGHTA, CDR2 FQGTGA. The CDR3 spells CASSSGTSGRVNEQFF. The CDR3 coding sequence is TGTGCCAGCAGCTCCGGGACTAGCGGGAGAGTGAATGAGCAGTTCTTC.